The 24 T cell receptor beta chains below come from one sample, sequenced in a study of identical twins. TCRdb re-called the 5' RACE reads through MiXCR, storing one row per CDR3 protein. This table has roughly 260,000 distinct CDR3 sequences, roughly an eighth appearing once. The sequenced material came from memory (CD45RO+) T cells sorted from blood. Receptors originate from a woman aged 18-30 years in good health.

This chain links TRBV5-6 with TRBJ2-5; 7 nucleotides agree with TRBD1. This CDR3 region has 14 residues. CDR1 is SGHDT and CDR2 is YYEEEE in the germline V gene. V lost 4 bases and J lost 1; bases outside the gene matches: 4. CDR3 nucleotides: TGTGCCAGCAGCACAGGGACAGTCCAAGAGACCCAGTACTTC. Translated: CASSTGTVQETQYF. The whole variable domain, remainder taken from reference TRBV5-6 and TRBJ2-5, is DAGVTQSPTHLIKTRGQQVTLRCSPKSGHDTVSWYQQALGQGPQFIFQYYEEEERQRGNFPDRFSGHQFPNYSSELNVNALLLGDSALYLCASSTGTVQETQYFGPGTRLLVL.

This clonotype was counted a few times. V and J are TRBV4-3 and TRBJ2-7, with D unclear. This CDR3 has 13 amino acids. Trimming cost V 1 base and J 6 bases, with 10 bases left between them. Looked up from germline, CDR1 is LGHNA and CDR2 is YSLEER. CDR3 sequence: CASSQGVGFEQYF. The CDR3 DNA is TGCGCCAGCAGCCAAGGGGTGGGGTTCGAGCAGTACTTC.

The table lists this clonotype with many counts. J is TRBJ2-1 and V is TRBV6-4, with 13 bases aligning to TRBD2. The CDR3 sequence is 15 residues long. The V gene end was trimmed by 4 bases and the J gene end by 4 bases; junction bases not matched to a gene: 1. Germline V gene lookup returns CDR1 MRHNA and CDR2 SNTAGT. The CDR3 sequence is CASSGTSGGYNEQFF. DNA of the CDR3: TGTGCCAGCAGTGGGACTAGCGGGGGTTACAATGAGCAGTTCTTC.

This clonotype was detected a few times. The chain links TRBV20-1 to TRBJ2-7; D unresolved. This CDR3 has 11 amino acids. Germline CDR1 is DFQATT and CDR2 is SNEGSKA (reference sequence). V was trimmed by 5 bases and J by 5 bases, leaving 10 bases between them. CDR3 sequence (DNA): TGCAGTGCTGGAACCGGAGACGAGCAGTACTTC. This sequence encodes CSAGTGDEQYF.

This clonotype has at least ten counts. The V call is TRBV7-2, the J call TRBJ1-5; D unresolved. The germline CDR1 and CDR2 sequences are SGHTA and FQGNSA. This CDR3 contains 15 residues. With 1 base removed from V and 0 bases from J, the gap between germline ends came to 7 bases. Here the CDR3 reads CASSLGEISNQPQHF. The CDR3 DNA sequence: TGTGCCAGCAGCTTAGGAGAAATTAGCAATCAGCCCCAGCATTTT.

V gene TRBV12-5 combines with J gene TRBJ1-3, with D unresolved. V lost 3 bases and J 1 base, leaving 13 bases between the germline ends. CDR1 LGHNT and CDR2 FRNRAP come from the germline V gene. There are 16 residues in the CDR3. The CDR3 here is CASGFGRWRSGNTIYF. DNA of the CDR3: TGTGCTAGTGGTTTTGGTAGGTGGCGTTCTGGAAACACCATATATTTT. Full variable domain (outside the CDR3, taken from reference TRBV12-5 and TRBJ1-3): DARVTQTPRHKVTEMGQEVTMRCQPILGHNTVFWYRQTMMQGLELLAYFRNRAPLDDSGMPKDRFSAEMPDATLATLKIQPSEPRDSAVYFCASGFGRWRSGNTIYFGEGSWLTVV.

The chain uses TRBV2 and TRBJ2-5; D is undetermined. Trimming took off 5 bases at V and 6 bases at J, with 10 bases between the two ends. There are 12 residues in the CDR3. CDR1 and CDR2 from the germline V gene are SNHLY and FYNNEI. The CDR3 sequence is CASSYTPQTQYF. DNA for the CDR3: TGTGCCAGCAGTTATACCCCCCAGACCCAGTACTTC.

The chain combines TRBV6-4 with TRBJ2-1; 11 nucleotides agree with TRBD2. The germline V gene has CDR1 MRHNA and CDR2 SNTAGT. Losses at the gene ends were 8 bases for V and 7 bases for J; bases not matched to a gene: 10. CDR3 length equals 15 residues. CDR3 loop: CASSIEGLAENEQFF. The CDR3 nucleotides are TGTGCCAGCTCGATAGAGGGACTAGCGGAAAATGAGCAGTTCTTC.

This chain connects TRBV5-4 to TRBJ2-1; 9 nucleotides agree with TRBD1. CDR1 is SGHNT, CDR2 YYREEE, per germline (reference sequence). V lost 4 bases and J lost 10; bases outside the gene matches: 15. The CDR3 covers 16 residues. The DNA of the CDR3 is TGTGCCAGCAGCCCGGGGGGACAGGGAAGGTTTGGAGAGCAGTTCTTC. The encoded protein is CASSPGGQGRFGEQFF.

The sample holds a few counts of this clonotype. The chain has TRBV24-1 and TRBJ1-1; no definite D call. The CDR3 is made up of 12 amino acids. V gave up 5 bases and J gave up 2 bases, with 5 bases separating them. Germline V gene data show CDR1 as KGHDR and CDR2 as SFDVKD. The CDR3 DNA follows: TGTGCCACCAGTGCCGATAACACTGAAGCTTTCTTT. Translation: CATSADNTEAFF.

This clonotype was observed a few times. The CDR3 region is CASSGRVSYEQYF. CDR3 DNA: TGTGCCAGCAGTGGCAGGGTCTCCTACGAGCAGTACTTC. The chain employs TRBV27 and TRBJ2-7, with D possibly TRBD1 on 5 matching bases. The germline V and J ends were trimmed by 5 bases and 0 bases, with 8 bases remaining between them. Germline lookup yields CDR1 MNHEY and CDR2 SMNVEV (reference sequence). The length of the CDR3 is 13 residues.

The chain links TRBV4-1 to TRBJ2-5, with 7 bases identical to TRBD1. The V gene's germline CDR1 is MGHRA and CDR2 YSYEKL. V lost 0 bases and J lost 5; bases outside the gene matches: 12. The CDR3 loop spans 17 amino acids. As DNA, the CDR3 is TGCGCCAGCAGCCAAGATGGTCCAAGAGGGGGCGGTGAGACCCAGTACTTC. Protein product: CASSQDGPRGGGETQYF.

This clonotype was seen a few times. The rearrangement uses TRBV28 and TRBJ2-1; D remains ambiguous. Germline V gene lookup returns CDR1 MDHEN and CDR2 SYDVKM. The V gene lost 4 bases and the J gene lost 13 bases, with 11 bases spanning the gap. The CDR3 is 11 residues long. The CDR3 DNA sequence: TGTGCCAGCAGTTCCTCAGGCTTACAGTTCTTC. Its protein is CASSSSGLQFF.

This clonotype has only a few counts. The chain has TRBV7-8 and TRBJ1-4; D is uncertain. CDR1 SGHVS and CDR2 FQNEAQ come from the germline V gene. Deletions cut 5 bases from V and 8 bases from J, with 18 bases between. This CDR3 spans 15 amino acids. Written as DNA, the CDR3 is TGTGCCAGCAGCCTCACGGCCCTCGGTGGGGAAAAACTGTTTTTT. Translated: CASSLTALGGEKLFF.

The genes are TRBV7-9 and TRBJ2-3, with 7 positions matching TRBD1. This CDR3 region has 15 residues. Germline CDR1 is SEHNR and CDR2 is FQNEAQ (reference sequence). V gave up 7 bases and J gave up 2 bases; unmatched junction bases: 9. In nucleotides, the CDR3 is TGTGCCAGCAACGGAAGAGGGGGCAACACAGATACGCAGTATTTT. This encodes CASNGRGGNTDTQYF.

This clonotype was seen a few times. The chain employs TRBV7-9 and TRBJ2-1, with 7 bases aligning to TRBD2. The CDR3 is 13 residues long. CDR1 and CDR2 from the germline V gene are SEHNR and FQNEAQ (reference sequence). Losses at the gene ends were 8 bases for V and 4 bases for J; bases not matched to a gene: 5. The CDR3 DNA follows: TGTGCCAGCCACGAGGGAGGGTACAATGAGCAGTTCTTC. It translates to CASHEGGYNEQFF.

The chain has TRBV30 and TRBJ2-7; D is possibly TRBD2 (5 bases). The germline V and J ends were trimmed by 5 bases and 1 base, with 15 bases remaining between them. The CDR3 covers 14 residues. Germline V gives CDR1 GTSNPN, CDR2 SVGIG (reference sequence). CDR3 amino acids: CAWGDHRLSYEQYF. The CDR3 nucleotides read TGTGCCTGGGGAGACCACCGACTATCCTACGAGCAGTACTTC.

This clonotype has a count of ten or more. The chain is built from TRBV7-2 and TRBJ1-5, with D tentatively TRBD1 (5 bases). This CDR3 is 13 amino acids long. The V and J ends lost 5 bases and 5 bases respectively, with 10 bases between them. Germline CDR1 is SGHTA and CDR2 is FQGNSA. Here the CDR3 reads CASSLQGDQPQHF. CDR3 DNA sequence: TGTGCCAGCAGCCTTCAGGGCGATCAGCCCCAGCATTTT.

This clonotype showed up just a few times. This chain uses TRBV18 with TRBJ1-1, with D uncertain. The germline V gene has CDR1 KGHSH and CDR2 LQKENI. With 3 bases removed from V and 1 base from J, the gap between germline ends came to 3 bases. This CDR3 spans 12 amino acids. DNA for the CDR3: TGTGCCAGCTCACCCTCGAACACTGAAGCTTTCTTT. Translating it yields CASSPSNTEAFF.

There are a few counts of this clonotype. The chain joins TRBV27 to TRBJ2-7; 7 bases map to TRBD1. The V gene end was trimmed by 5 bases and the J gene end by 3 bases; junction bases not matched to a gene: 7. CDR1 is MNHEY, CDR2 SMNVEV, per germline (reference sequence). This CDR3 region has 14 residues. The CDR3 DNA reads as TGTGCCAGCAGTCCCCCCGACAGGGACTACGAGCAGTACTTC. Translated, it gives CASSPPDRDYEQYF.

This clonotype was counted only a few times. The chain joins TRBV11-2 to TRBJ2-7; 9 nucleotides line up with TRBD1. This CDR3 region has 14 residues. The J segment lost 2 bases and the V segment lost 7 bases, leaving 6 bases of the junction unmatched. Germline CDR1 is SGHAT and CDR2 is FQNNGV. The CDR3 DNA reads TGTGCCAGCACTCCGGGACAGGGCGCCTACGAGCAGTACTTC. Residues: CASTPGQGAYEQYF.

The rearrangement links TRBV7-3 to TRBJ1-6, with unresolved D. Germline V gene lookup returns CDR1 SGHTA and CDR2 FQGTGA. This CDR3 spans 15 amino acids. V was clipped by 4 bases and J by 6 bases, with 13 bases between them. CDR3 sequence: CASSSTPHVNSPLHF. CDR3 DNA: TGTGCCAGCAGCTCCACTCCCCACGTTAATTCACCCCTCCACTTT.

This clonotype occurred a few times. This chain links TRBV25-1 with TRBJ1-6, with TRBD1 matching 7 bases. Germline CDR1 is MGHDK and CDR2 is SYGVNS. V lost 6 bases to trimming and J lost 7 bases; unmatched junction nucleotides: 6. This CDR3 spans 14 amino acids. The CDR3 region has the DNA TGTGCCAGCAGCCAGACAGGGAAGAATTCACCCCTCCACTTT. Translating gives CASSQTGKNSPLHF.

At least ten counts were recorded for this clonotype. The chain combines TRBV5-1 with TRBJ1-3; possibly TRBD1 for D (6 bases). The CDR3 has 15 residues. Germline CDR1 SGHRS, CDR2 YFSETQ. V lost 4 bases to trimming and J lost 4 bases, with 15 bases between them. Here the CDR3 reads CASSVLQGEGNTIYF. CDR3 sequence (DNA): TGCGCCAGCAGCGTCCTACAGGGAGAAGGAAACACCATATATTTT.